A single count supports the clone carrying this T cell receptor beta chain. The antigen is not known. This specimen belongs to a study of T cells after yellow fever vaccination. General study findings and limits: Researchers noted that a small share of clonotypes showed up in both CD4 and CD8 compartments.

This CDR3 is built from 13 residues. Germline V CDR1 and CDR2: DFQATT, SNEGSKA (reference sequence). Trimming removed 6 bases at V and 9 bases at J, with 18 bases between. TCRdb ran MiXCR on the 5' RACE reads and lists one entry per CDR3 protein. The repertoire holds about 260,000 distinct CDR3 sequences, around 13% seen once, with 0.4% to 0.55% in the top ten. Sequenced material: CD4+ T cells sorted from PBMCs, taken 45 days after the yellow fever booster vaccination. This sequence joins TRBV20-1 and TRBJ2-1; tentative D call: TRBD2 (5 bases). This sequence was found in a man aged 25-40 years who received the YFV17D yellow fever vaccine. CDR3 sequence reads: CSAPDGSEGEQFF. The CDR3 DNA sequence: TGCAGTGCCCCCGATGGGAGTGAGGGTGAGCAGTTCTTC.